The source of this TCR beta chain is a study of cytomegalovirus exposure and HLA in healthy donors. The PCR had 60 Vbeta and 13 Jbeta primers. Profiled with immunoSEQ multiplex PCR; TCRdb holds only in-frame clones, not every one. Found here are roughly 130,000 clones, 70% to 85% of them singletons; the top ten hold 1.5% to 2%. This CDR3 spans 16 amino acids. CDR1 is MDHEN, CDR2 SYDVKM, per germline. V lost 4 bases to trimming and J lost 1 base; unmatched junction nucleotides: 5. The sample comprised PBMCs. This chain joins TRBV28 and TRBJ1-2; TRBD1 matches at 11 bases. This clonotype originated in a man aged 40-55 years in good health and CMV-seronegative. CDR3 region: CASSSTGTGGNYGYTF. The CDR3 DNA reads as TGTGCCAGCAGTTCGACCGGGACAGGGGGTAACTATGGCTACACCTTC.